This T cell receptor beta chain was captured by sequencing in a study of T-cell reconstitution after alpha-beta-depleted transplantation in children. Study results and caveats: Surviving recipient T cells and thymic progenitors produced the high day-60 TCRbeta diversity seen in some patients. Newly produced T cells mostly accounted for T-cell counts and diversity one year post-transplant.

A TCRbeta library incorporating unique molecular identifiers was prepared. TCRdb redid the calling of the PCR reads with MiXCR, one entry per CDR3 protein. The sample yields about 19,000 distinct CDR3 sequences, over 10% seen once. The CDR3 covers 14 residues. V was trimmed by 0 bases and J by 5 bases, leaving 8 bases between them. In germline, CDR1 is MNHEY, CDR2 SVGAGI. On this clonotype itself: The antigen is not known.

The chain couples TRBV6-5 to TRBJ2-4; no reliable D call. This specimen was PBMCs, mostly from graft donor cells, taken 60 days after TCRalphabeta/CD19-depleted stem cell transplant. The origin of this receptor is a female patient aged 2 to 10 who had a stem cell transplant for congenital amegakaryocytic thrombocytopenia, so the T cells may come from the graft donor. The CDR3 sequence: CASSYSWGQNIQYF. The CDR3 nucleotides read TGTGCCAGCAGTTACTCATGGGGTCAAAACATTCAGTACTTC.